These T cell receptor beta chains were read from a single sample in a study of cytomegalovirus exposure and HLA in healthy donors. The table came from immunoSEQ multiplex PCR; TCRdb's copy has only in-frame clones and leaves some out. This table has 82,000 or so clones, around 9.1% appearing once. Material: PBMCs. These receptor sequences come from a man aged 55-75 years in good health and CMV-seropositive. Each CDR3 is given with its conserved first and last residue. Each record gives: clone size, V gene, D gene, J gene, CDR3 protein, CDR3 DNA. D genes are given only for firm matches. Expanded clones are given a class, and other clones once, few, many or no size at all.

few,TRBV5-1,TRBD1,TRBJ1-1,CASSPVRDRGTEAFF,TGCGCCAGCAGCCCGGTCCGAGACAGGGGAACTGAAGCTTTCTTT
.,TRBV2,.,TRBJ2-7,CASRTTGEQYF,TGTGCCAGCCGGACTACGGGGGAGCAGTACTTC
few,TRBV9,TRBD2,TRBJ2-1,CASSPGTSGEQFF,TGTGCCAGCAGCCCGGGGACTAGCGGGGAGCAGTTCTTC
.,TRBV29-1,.,TRBJ2-7,CSVLQYEQYF,TGCAGCGTCCTCCAGTACGAGCAGTACTTC
few,TRBV6-5,TRBD2,TRBJ2-7,CASSRDGGSSYEQYF,TGTGCCAGCAGTCGTGACGGGGGGAGCTCCTACGAGCAGTACTTC
few,TRBV9,TRBD1,TRBJ1-6,CASSPWGTDNSPLHF,TGTGCCAGCAGCCCTTGGGGGACAGATAATTCACCCCTCCACTTT
few,TRBV7-8,TRBD1,TRBJ2-6,CASSLEWGTGPQSGANVLTF,TGTGCCAGCAGCTTAGAGTGGGGGACAGGACCCCAATCTGGGGCCAACGTCCTGACTTTC
.,TRBV5-8,.,TRBJ2-1,CASLLPGAGATNEQFF,TGTGCATCCTTGCTCCCGGGGGCGGGAGCAACCAATGAGCAGTTCTTC
few,TRBV5-6,.,TRBJ2-7,CASSYGTTYEQYF,TGTGCCAGCAGCTATGGGACAACCTACGAGCAGTACTTC
.,TRBV7-8,TRBD2,TRBJ2-5,CASSTSGQRGGGETQYF,TGTGCCAGCAGCACAAGCGGTCAGCGGGGGGGCGGAGAGACCCAGTACTTC
few,TRBV2,TRBD2,TRBJ2-3,CARPRGLVAGGTDTQYF,TGTGCCAGGCCTCGGGGTTTGGTAGCGGGGGGGACAGATACGCAGTATTTT
.,TRBV19,TRBD1,TRBJ1-5,CASRTTGQSNQPQHF,TGTGCCAGTAGGACGACAGGGCAAAGCAATCAGCCCCAGCATTTT
.,TRBV5-8,TRBD1,TRBJ1-2,CASSLPRTGGQGYTF,TGTGCCAGCAGCTTGCCCCGGACAGGGGGCCAGGGCTACACCTTC
few,TRBV5-1,TRBD1,TRBJ1-1,CASSDRGRTEAFF,TGCGCCAGCAGCGACAGGGGAAGGACTGAAGCTTTCTTT
.,TRBV6-1,TRBD1,TRBJ1-4,CASSAPPSTGEGEKLFF,TGTGCCAGCAGTGCCCCCCCCTCGACAGGGGAGGGTGAAAAACTGTTTTTT
few,TRBV9,TRBD2,TRBJ2-1,CASSTSGSSYNEQFF,TGTGCCAGCAGTACTAGCGGGAGTTCCTACAATGAGCAGTTCTTC
few,TRBV28,.,TRBJ1-1,CASRSQGSWNTEAFF,TGTGCCAGCAGGTCCCAGGGGTCCTGGAACACTGAAGCTTTCTTT
few,TRBV27,.,TRBJ1-1,CASSLYQGLSEAFF,TGTGCCAGCAGTTTATACCAGGGTTTGTCTGAAGCTTTCTTT
.,TRBV5-1,.,TRBJ1-4,CASSRTPGGGEKLFF,TGCGCCAGCAGCAGGACGCCGGGAGGGGGTGAAAAACTGTTTTTT
few,TRBV15,.,TRBJ2-5,CATSTDRQETQYF,TGTGCCACCAGCACCGACAGACAAGAGACCCAGTACTTC
few,TRBV29-1,TRBD2,TRBJ2-1,CSVETSGDYNEQFF,TGCAGCGTTGAGACTAGCGGGGATTACAATGAGCAGTTCTTC
.,TRBV29-1,.,TRBJ1-3,CSVEADTRNTIYF,TGCAGCGTTGAGGCGGACACAAGAAACACCATATATTTT
few,TRBV25-1,.,TRBJ2-6,CASSPLATGSGANVLTF,TGTGCCAGCAGTCCCTTGGCCACAGGCTCTGGGGCCAACGTCCTGACTTTC
few,TRBV30,TRBD1,TRBJ2-3,CAIGTGTGQYTQYF,TGTGCCATCGGGACCGGGACAGGGCAATATACGCAGTATTTT
.,TRBV6-1,.,TRBJ1-3,CASSEANGAAGDLNTIYF,TGTGCCAGCAGTGAAGCGAACGGGGCGGCAGGGGATCTTAACACCATATATTTT
many,TRBV4-2,.,TRBJ2-1,CASSQDLGPPRDEQFF,TGTGCCAGCAGCCAAGATTTGGGCCCCCCGAGGGATGAGCAGTTCTTC
.,TRBV10-3,.,TRBJ1-2,CAISESGANYGYTF,TGTGCCATCAGTGAGTCCGGAGCTAACTATGGCTACACCTTC
few,TRBV18,TRBD1,TRBJ2-7,CASSLPQGPSSYEQYF,TGTGCCAGCTCGCTACCACAGGGGCCTAGCTCCTACGAGCAGTACTTC
.,TRBV4-2,.,TRBJ1-1,CASSQEMGPDTEAFF,TGTGCCAGCAGCCAAGAAATGGGCCCAGACACTGAAGCTTTCTTT
many,TRBV7-8,TRBD1,TRBJ1-2,CASGHRGTYYGYTF,TGTGCCAGCGGCCACAGGGGCACCTACTATGGCTACACCTTC
many,TRBV29-1,.,TRBJ1-1,CSVVRTEAFF,TGCAGCGTTGTTCGCACTGAAGCTTTCTTT
.,TRBV11-2,TRBD1,TRBJ1-1,CASSFDRVNTEAFF,TGTGCCAGCAGCTTTGACAGGGTGAACACTGAAGCTTTCTTT
few,TRBV6-1,TRBD1,TRBJ2-3,CAIRTGGTDTQYF,TGTGCCATCCGGACAGGGGGCACAGATACGCAGTATTTT
few,TRBV7-6,.,TRBJ2-5,CASSLTVRETQYF,TGTGCCAGCAGCTTGACTGTGCGAGAGACCCAGTACTTC
few,TRBV30,.,TRBJ2-2,CACLIWNTGELFF,TGTGCCTGCCTTATATGGAACACCGGGGAGCTGTTTTTT
few,TRBV5-1,TRBD2,TRBJ2-3,CASSGIAGGPDTQYF,TGCGCCAGCAGCGGAATAGCGGGGGGCCCAGATACGCAGTATTTT
few,TRBV4-1,.,TRBJ1-5,CASSLHLSNQPQHF,TGCGCCAGCAGCTTACATCTTAGCAATCAGCCCCAGCATTTT
.,TRBV9,TRBD1,TRBJ1-1,CASSRTGGNTEAFF,TGTGCCAGCAGCAGAACAGGGGGAAACACTGAAGCTTTCTTT
.,TRBV23-1,TRBD1,TRBJ1-6,CASSLNRQGANSPLHF,TGCGCCAGCAGTCTCAATCGACAGGGGGCCAATTCACCCCTCCACTTT
few,TRBV11-2,.,TRBJ2-2,CASSLGLGELFF,TGTGCCAGCAGCTTGGGCTTAGGGGAGCTGTTTTTT
few,TRBV11-3,.,TRBJ2-5,CASSLGQNQETQYF,TGTGCCAGCAGCCTGGGACAAAACCAAGAGACCCAGTACTTC
few,TRBV5-6,.,TRBJ1-5,CASSLVDQPQHF,TGTGCCAGCAGCTTGGTCGATCAGCCCCAGCATTTT
.,TRBV7-9,.,TRBJ2-3,CASSSTAEIHTDTQYF,TGTGCCAGCAGCAGCACCGCGGAGATCCACACAGATACGCAGTATTTT
few,TRBV5-1,TRBD1,TRBJ2-1,CASSQLHGQGGDNEQFF,TGCGCCAGCAGCCAACTCCACGGACAGGGTGGGGACAATGAGCAGTTCTTC
.,TRBV19,TRBD2,TRBJ2-1,CASSIEGGSYNEQFF,TGTGCCAGTAGTATAGAGGGGGGGTCCTACAATGAGCAGTTCTTC
few,TRBV19,.,TRBJ1-5,CASSPRTDTGSNQPQHF,TGTGCCAGTAGTCCACGAACGGACACAGGGAGCAATCAGCCCCAGCATTTT
few,TRBV29-1,.,TRBJ1-5,CSVQGSGQPQHF,TGCAGCGTTCAGGGTAGTGGGCAGCCCCAGCATTTT
.,TRBV19,TRBD1,TRBJ2-1,CASSAPGTAHNEQFF,TGTGCCAGTAGTGCTCCCGGGACAGCACACAATGAGCAGTTCTTC